This T cell receptor (beta chain) comes out of a study of a mutant IDH1 vaccine in newly diagnosed glioma. Study at large: Former treatment meant radiotherapy, temozolomide, or both; the majority had gotten both.

Per germline, CDR1 SGHDT and CDR2 YYEEEE. V dropped 1 base and J dropped 0 bases, with 8 bases sitting between them. This CDR3 region has 15 residues. General study results and limits: Seemingly, top peripheral T cell clonotype changes bore no relation to pseudoprogression.

Clones were read by immunoSEQ multiplex PCR, and TCRdb kept only the in-frame ones, dropping some. The top ten hold over 1.5% of the sample, which has about 56,000 clones, about 86% seen once. Stated time point: week 35, safety follow-up. A 20-mer mutant IDH1 peptide at 300 ug was injected subcutaneously with topical imiquimod. Patients came in for eight vaccinations, in weeks 1, 3, 5, 7, 11, 15, 19 and 23. Astrocytomas that were new, WHO grade 3 or 4, IDH1-mutant and ATRX-lost were present in the donors. This clone was counted a few times. Its antigen is as yet unknown. The chain uses TRBV5-6 and TRBJ2-1; D is unresolved. This TCR was recovered from a man aged 40-55 years with glioma. The sample in question was PBMCs, obtained from a glioma patient whose treatment included an IDH1 peptide vaccine. CDR3 nucleotide sequence: TGTGCCAGCAGCTTGTTACGGAGCTCCTACAATGAGCAGTTCTTC. Protein product: CASSLLRSSYNEQFF.